Listed here are 31 T cell receptor beta chains from one sample, sequenced in a study of blood T cell repertoires in COVID-19. Profiled with immunoSEQ multiplex PCR; TCRdb holds only in-frame clones, not every one. The table lists some 150,000 clones, over 80% of them singletons, with roughly 1% in the top ten. The sample consisted of peripheral blood. The receptors were sampled from a woman between 45 and 60 years old with acute or convalescent COVID-19.

V is TRBV27 and J is TRBJ2-7, with D uncertain. The CDR3 runs 11 residues. From germline, CDR1 is MNHEY and CDR2 SMNVEV (reference sequence). V shed 6 bases and J shed 3 bases, with 6 bases lying between them. For the CDR3, the DNA is TGTGCCAGCAGACTCAACTACGAGCAGTACTTC. Translated, it gives CASRLNYEQYF.

The sample holds a few counts of this clone. V is TRBV7-9 and J is TRBJ1-1; D might be TRBD1 (6 bases). Germline V gives CDR1 SEHNR, CDR2 FQNEAQ (reference sequence). The CDR3 runs to 14 residues. The V end was cut by 5 bases, the J end by 4 bases, with 14 bases between. Here the CDR3 reads CASSIQGEATEAFF. CDR3 in DNA: TGTGCCAGCAGCATACAGGGTGAAGCCACTGAAGCTTTCTTT.

CDR3 residues: CASSLGLASGASTDTQYF. The DNA of the CDR3 is TGCGCCAGCAGCCTTGGTCTAGCTAGCGGGGCTAGCACAGATACGCAGTATTTT. This chain joins TRBV5-1 and TRBJ2-3; 9 bases agree with TRBD2. CDR1 and CDR2 from the germline V gene are SGHRS and YFSETQ. This CDR3 has 18 residues. V trimming: 4 bases; J trimming: 0 bases; junction bases outside the gene matches: 12.

This clone was detected once. The chain links TRBV7-8 to TRBJ1-2, with 9 bases aligning to TRBD1. The CDR3 totals 16 residues. Unmatched junction bases numbered 4, after V lost 0 bases and J lost 2 bases. Looked up from germline, CDR1 is SGHVS and CDR2 is FQNEAQ. The CDR3 reads CASSLAGQGRNYGYTF. Here the CDR3 DNA reads TGTGCCAGCAGCTTAGCCGGACAGGGGCGCAACTATGGCTACACCTTC.

V gene TRBV7-9 combines with J gene TRBJ2-3; 9 bases agree with TRBD1. Losses at the gene ends were 5 bases for V and 4 bases for J; bases not matched to a gene: 4. The germline V gene encodes CDR1 SEHNR and CDR2 FQNEAQ (reference sequence). The CDR3 contains 14 residues. The chain's CDR3 is CASSPGTGPDTQYF. CDR3 DNA: TGTGCCAGCAGCCCGGGGACAGGGCCAGATACGCAGTATTTT.

This clone was seen a few times. The chain uses TRBV15 and TRBJ2-1, with 11 bases identical to TRBD2. From germline, CDR1 is LNHNV and CDR2 YYDKDF (reference sequence). The CDR3 covers 17 residues. V was clipped by 2 bases and J by 4 bases; unmatched bases: 7. In DNA form, the CDR3 reads TGTGCCACCAGCAGAAAGGGACTAGCGGATTTTTACAATGAGCAGTTCTTC. This encodes CATSRKGLADFYNEQFF.

This rearrangement joins TRBV9 to TRBJ2-1; TRBD2 agrees at 10 bases. J gave up 2 bases and V 1 base, and 6 bases lay outside the gene matches. The CDR3 contains 17 residues. Germline assignment: CDR1 SGDLS and CDR2 YYNGEE. CDR3 residues: CASSVWTGLAAYNEQFF. The CDR3 region has the DNA TGTGCCAGCAGCGTATGGACCGGACTAGCGGCCTACAATGAGCAGTTCTTC.

The chain's CDR3 is CASSRGLSVGTEAFF. In DNA, the CDR3 is TGTGCCAGCAGTAGGGGGCTATCCGTAGGCACTGAAGCTTTCTTT. The gene calls are TRBV6-2 or TRBV6-3 and TRBJ1-1, with TRBD1 matching over 7 bases. Germline assignment: CDR1 MNHEY and CDR2 SVGEGT. Trimming cost V 5 bases and J 4 bases; bases outside gene matches: 10. CDR3 length: 15 amino acids.

This sequence joins TRBV9 and TRBJ2-1, with 7 bases that match TRBD2. V was clipped by 3 bases and J by 7 bases; unmatched bases: 19. From germline, CDR1 is SGDLS and CDR2 YYNGEE. The CDR3 is made up of 18 amino acids. Here the CDR3 DNA reads TGTGCCAGCAGCGCGAGCCTACCAGCGGCGGCGGGAGAGAATGAGCAGTTCTTC. It is translated as CASSASLPAAAGENEQFF.

CDR3 nucleotides: TGCGCCAGCAGAGACCCGGGACAGGGTGAAGGAAACACCATATATTTT. It translates to CASRDPGQGEGNTIYF. The chain combines TRBV10-2 with TRBJ1-3; TRBD1 matches 9 bases. The CDR3 spans 16 residues. Germline V gene data show CDR1 as WSHSY and CDR2 as SAAADI. The junction had 10 bases not matched to a gene; V was cut back by 6 bases and J by 4 bases.

This clone was seen just once. The chain links TRBV5-1 to TRBJ2-3; tentative D call: TRBD2 (7 bases). With 7 bases removed from V and 1 base from J, the gap between germline ends came to 16 bases. The CDR3 sequence is 15 residues long. Germline CDR1 and CDR2: SGHRS and YFSETQ. In DNA form, the CDR3 reads TGCGCCAGCCTGCTGGACAGCGGGGGCACAGATACGCAGTATTTT. It translates to CASLLDSGGTDTQYF. The full variable domain, completed using reference TRBV5-1 and TRBJ2-3, is KAGVTQTPRYLIKTRGQQVTLSCSPISGHRSVSWYQQTPGQGLQFLFEYFSETQRNKGNFPGRFSGRQFSNSRSEMNVSTLELGDSALYLCASLLDSGGTDTQYFGPGTRLTVL.

V is TRBV10-3 and J is TRBJ2-1; 12 nucleotides agree with TRBD2. The length of the CDR3 is 12 residues. V was clipped by 11 bases and J by 8 bases; unmatched bases: 4. Per germline, CDR1 ENHRY and CDR2 SYGVKD. CDR3 region: CAAGLAGHEQFF. Written as DNA, the CDR3 is TGTGCCGCCGGACTAGCGGGACATGAGCAGTTCTTC.

The rearrangement uses TRBV27 and TRBJ2-1; 13 bases fit TRBD2. V was pared by 6 bases and J by 0 bases, with 8 bases of the junction left unmatched. This CDR3 spans 18 amino acids. CDR1 and CDR2 from the germline V gene are MNHEY and SMNVEV (reference sequence). CDR3 coding DNA: TGTGCCAGCAGCCCGGGACTAGCGGGGATGAGCTCCTACAATGAGCAGTTCTTC. Protein sequence: CASSPGLAGMSSYNEQFF.

The V gene is TRBV24-1, the J gene TRBJ2-3, with 9 bases fitting TRBD1. CDR1 is KGHDR, CDR2 SFDVKD, per germline. V trimming: 3 bases; J trimming: 5 bases; junction bases outside the gene matches: 8. The CDR3 extends over 16 amino acids. CDR3 nucleotide sequence: TGTGCCACCAGTGATCCCGGGACAGGGCCCGGAGATACGCAGTATTTT. Its protein is CATSDPGTGPGDTQYF.

This clone has a handful of counts. The rearrangement uses TRBV10-1 and TRBJ2-1; 10 nucleotides align to TRBD2. The CDR3 is 18 amino acids. The germline V gene encodes CDR1 WNHNN and CDR2 SYGVQD (reference sequence). V was clipped by 0 bases and J by 3 bases; unmatched bases: 8. CDR3 region: CASSESLAGAGYYNEQFF. In nucleotides, the CDR3 is TGCGCCAGCAGTGAGTCGCTAGCGGGAGCCGGATACTACAATGAGCAGTTCTTC.

The chain carries TRBV3-1 (or the pseudogene TRBV3-2) and TRBJ2-5, with 7 bases matching TRBD2. The CDR3 is made up of 16 amino acids. J gave up 1 base and V 1 base, and 6 bases lay outside the gene matches. Germline assignment: CDR1 LGHDT and CDR2 YNNKEL (reference sequence). The CDR3 bases are TGTGCCAGCAGCCAAGCTGGACTAGAGCCCCAAGAGACCCAGTACTTC. It encodes CASSQAGLEPQETQYF.

The rearrangement links TRBV3-1 (or the pseudogene TRBV3-2) to TRBJ2-7; 12 nucleotides align to TRBD2. The CDR3 consists of 17 residues. Germline CDR1 is LGHDT and CDR2 is YNNKEL (reference sequence). V dropped 4 bases and J dropped 7; count of bases not matched to a gene: 14. Here the CDR3 DNA reads TGTGCCAGCAGCCCTAGGACTAGCGGGAATACCTACGGGGAGCAGTACTTC. It is translated as CASSPRTSGNTYGEQYF.

The chain carries TRBV7-3 and TRBJ2-3, with D possibly being TRBD2 (5 bases). CDR1 and CDR2 (germline): SGHTA, FQGTGA. The V end was cut by 1 base, the J end by 2 bases, with 10 bases between. This CDR3 has 15 residues. CDR3 coding DNA: TGTGCCAGCAGCTTAAACGCGGGTAACACAGATACGCAGTATTTT. Encoded protein: CASSLNAGNTDTQYF.

The V gene is TRBV4-2, the J gene TRBJ2-7; D is ambiguous. The germline gives CDR1 LGHNA, CDR2 YNFKEQ. This CDR3 contains 13 residues. Trimming shortened V by 1 base and J by 3 bases, and 7 bases separated the two germline ends. CDR3 amino acids: CASSQGPGYEQYF. The CDR3 DNA follows: TGTGCCAGCAGCCAAGGGCCAGGCTACGAGCAGTACTTC.

This clone was found once. The V and J genes are TRBV19 and TRBJ2-7; 12 bases agree with TRBD2. CDR3 length: 15 amino acids. Germline assignment: CDR1 LNHDA and CDR2 SQIVND (reference sequence). The V and J ends lost 0 bases and 4 bases, in that order; junction bases with no gene match: 1. CDR3 sequence (DNA): TGTGCCAGTAGTATAGATGGGACTAGCGGGTACGAGCAGTACTTC. Translated, it gives CASSIDGTSGYEQYF. Full variable domain (remainder filled in from reference TRBV19 and TRBJ2-7): DGGITQSPKYLFRKEGQNVTLSCEQNLNHDAMYWYRQDPGQGLRLIYYSQIVNDFQKGDIAEGYSVSREKKESFPLTVTSAQKNPTAFYLCASSIDGTSGYEQYFGPGTRLTVT.

This chain connects TRBV6-5 to TRBJ2-1; possible D gene TRBD1, 6 bases. The CDR3 length is 14 residues. Germline V lookup: CDR1 MNHEY, CDR2 SVGAGI. V lost 0 bases, J lost 9 bases, and 12 bases lay in between. CDR3 DNA: TGTGCCAGCAGTTACTCTAGGGGGAGTGGTGAGCAGTTCTTC. This gives the protein CASSYSRGSGEQFF.

This chain joins TRBV7-9 and TRBJ2-7, with D possibly being TRBD2 (5 bases). V was shortened by 1 base and J by 1 base, with 8 bases between the two germline ends. This CDR3 spans 14 amino acids. Per germline, CDR1 SEHNR and CDR2 FQNEAQ (reference sequence). CDR3: CASSLVTSSYEQYF. The CDR3 DNA sequence: TGTGCCAGCAGCTTAGTCACTAGTTCCTACGAGCAGTACTTC.

This chain links TRBV9 with TRBJ1-2, with no clear D. Germline CDR1 is SGDLS and CDR2 is YYNGEE. This CDR3 region has 17 residues. Trimming shortened V by 0 bases and J by 6 bases, and 21 bases separated the two germline ends. The CDR3 region is CASSVEERVKFKHGYTF. The CDR3 DNA reads as TGTGCCAGCAGCGTAGAGGAGAGGGTAAAGTTTAAACATGGCTACACCTTC.

This rearrangement joins TRBV10-3 to TRBJ1-4; the match to TRBD1 covers 7 bases. The V gene's germline CDR1 is ENHRY and CDR2 SYGVKD. The trim removed 9 bases at V and 4 bases at J, leaving 5 bases unmatched. There are 13 residues in the CDR3. In nucleotides, the CDR3 is TGTGCCATTACGGGACAGCATAATGAAAAACTGTTTTTT. Its protein is CAITGQHNEKLFF.

This chain uses TRBV5-1 with TRBJ1-6, with 7 positions matching TRBD1. The CDR3 is 17 residues long. Germline CDR1 and CDR2: SGHRS and YFSETQ. The ends lost 2 bases at V and 0 bases at J; junction bases unmatched: 5. The CDR3 DNA reads TGCGCCAGCAGCTTTATGGGACAGCGCTCCTATAATTCACCCCTCCACTTT. Amino acids: CASSFMGQRSYNSPLHF.

The genes are TRBV27 and TRBJ2-2; 8 nucleotides line up with TRBD1. Germline V gene sequence: CDR1 MNHEY, CDR2 SMNVEV (reference sequence). The trim removed 8 bases at V and 2 bases at J, leaving 7 bases unmatched. The CDR3 sequence is 15 residues long. Here the CDR3 reads CASRPGTGNTGELFF. DNA of the CDR3: TGTGCCAGCCGTCCCGGGACAGGAAACACCGGGGAGCTGTTTTTT.

This clone has just one count. V usage is TRBV27 and J usage is TRBJ2-3; 10 positions match TRBD2. The CDR3 totals 15 residues. The V and J ends lost 2 bases and 6 bases, in that order; junction bases with no gene match: 5. Germline CDR1 is MNHEY and CDR2 is SMNVEV (reference sequence). CDR3 region: CASSLASGGLDTQYF. The DNA of the CDR3 is TGTGCCAGCAGTTTAGCTAGCGGGGGACTCGATACGCAGTATTTT.

CDR3 DNA: TGTGCCACCAGTGTATCAGGAAGAACGGATGAGCAGTTCTTC. This encodes CATSVSGRTDEQFF. This chain joins TRBV24-1 and TRBJ2-1; D unclear. Per the germline V gene, CDR1 is KGHDR and CDR2 is SFDVKD. There are 14 residues in the CDR3. Trimming cost V 5 bases and J 8 bases, with 15 bases left between them.

This clone was recorded only once. The same CDR3 also results from other DNA sequences found in this sample. The rearrangement uses TRBV5-1 and TRBJ2-2; D possibly corresponds to TRBD2 (5 bases). Germline assignment: CDR1 SGHRS and CDR2 YFSETQ. CDR3 size: 15 residues. V was clipped by 0 bases and J by 2 bases, with 8 bases between them. The CDR3 sequence: CASSLALVNTGELFF. CDR3 sequence (DNA): TGCGCCAGCAGCTTGGCACTAGTAAACACCGGGGAGCTGTTTTTT.

V usage is TRBV18 and J usage is TRBJ1-2; weak D call: TRBD1 (5 bases). The CDR3 has 14 amino acids. Germline assignment: CDR1 KGHSH and CDR2 LQKENI. Trimming cost V 3 bases and J 4 bases, with 12 bases left between them. DNA of the CDR3: TGTGCCAGCTCACCGGAGGGGTTAGGCTATGGCTACACCTTC. Translation gives CASSPEGLGYGYTF.

This rearrangement joins TRBV4-2 to TRBJ2-3; 7 bases fit TRBD2. Germline V gene lookup returns CDR1 LGHNA and CDR2 YNFKEQ. The CDR3 length is 17 residues. V was clipped by 4 bases and J by 0 bases; unmatched bases: 10. In DNA form, the CDR3 reads TGTGCCAGCAGCCTCCGAACCCGTAGCGGGAGCACAGATACGCAGTATTTT. As protein: CASSLRTRSGSTDTQYF.